The source of this TCR beta chain is a study of control samples from healthy donors and cancer patients. The assay was immunoSEQ multiplex PCR, and TCRdb's table has in-frame clones only and misses some. The data show approximately 140,000 clones, more than 85% seen once. The ends were cut back, 1 base at V and 6 bases at J, with 1 base in the middle. The CDR3 spans 11 residues. CDR1 and CDR2 (germline): SEHNR, FQNEAQ (reference sequence). The material sequenced was blood. This TCR was sampled from a man between 18 and 29 years old in good health. The V gene is TRBV7-9, the J gene TRBJ2-1; D not certain. CDR3 sequence (DNA): TGTGCCAGCAGCTTAGGCAATGAGCAGTTCTTC. It is translated as CASSLGNEQFF.